This TCR beta chain was captured by sequencing in a study of cytomegalovirus exposure and HLA in healthy donors. V lost 0 bases and J 4 bases, leaving 13 bases between the germline ends. CDR1 LNHNV and CDR2 YYDKDF come from the germline V gene (reference sequence). This CDR3 is built from 15 residues. In the PCR, 60 Vbeta and 13 Jbeta primers were used. Libraries were prepared by immunoSEQ multiplex PCR; TCRdb keeps only in-frame clonotypes and omits some of them. The profile shows about 140,000 clones, over 75% of them singletons. The clonotype comes from a female donor in good health and CMV-seronegative. The rearrangement uses TRBV15 and TRBJ2-7, with D possibly TRBD1 on 5 matching bases. Sequenced material: PBMCs. CDR3 region: CATSRERQGFYEQYF. CDR3 in DNA: TGTGCCACCAGCAGAGAACGGCAGGGTTTTTACGAGCAGTACTTC.